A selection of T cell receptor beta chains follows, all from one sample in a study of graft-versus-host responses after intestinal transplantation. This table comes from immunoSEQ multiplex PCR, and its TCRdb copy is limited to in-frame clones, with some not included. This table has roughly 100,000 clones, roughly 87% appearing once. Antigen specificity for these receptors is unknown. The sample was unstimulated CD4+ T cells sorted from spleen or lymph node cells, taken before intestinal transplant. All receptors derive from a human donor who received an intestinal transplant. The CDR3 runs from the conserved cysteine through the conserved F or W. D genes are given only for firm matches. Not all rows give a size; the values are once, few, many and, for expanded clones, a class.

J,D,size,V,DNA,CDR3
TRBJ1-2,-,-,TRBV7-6,TGTGCCAGCGCGGGGCGTGGCGGCTACACCTTC,CASAGRGGYTF
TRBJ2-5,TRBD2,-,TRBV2,TGTGCCAGCAAGAGACTAGCGTACGAAGAGACCCAGTACTTC,CASKRLAYEETQYF
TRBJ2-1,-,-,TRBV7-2,TGTGCCAGCAGCTTATATCCTAGCGTAAACTCCTACAATGAGCAGTTCTTC,CASSLYPSVNSYNEQFF
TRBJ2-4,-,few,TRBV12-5,TGTGCTAGTGGTTTGTGGGGTCTAGCCAAAAACATTCAGTACTTC,CASGLWGLAKNIQYF
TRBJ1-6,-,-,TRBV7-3,TGTGCCAGCAGCCTCATTAGTAATTCACCCCTCCACTTT,CASSLISNSPLHF
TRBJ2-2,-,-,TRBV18,TGTGCCAGCCAACCGGGCGAAAAAAGGGACACCGGGGAGCTGTTTTTT,CASQPGEKRDTGELFF
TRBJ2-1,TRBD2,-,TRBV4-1,TGCGCCAGCAGCCAAGATCCCGGGACTACGAAGTACAATGAGCAGTTCTTC,CASSQDPGTTKYNEQFF
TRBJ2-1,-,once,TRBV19,TGTGCCAGTAGTATAGCCAGCGGACCCTACAATGAGCAGTTCTTC,CASSIASGPYNEQFF
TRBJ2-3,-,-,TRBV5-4,TGTGCCAGCAGCCAACCGACAGACACAGATACGCAGTATTTT,CASSQPTDTDTQYF
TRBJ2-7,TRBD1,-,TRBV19,TGTGCCAGTAGCCTTGGACAGGGCTCCTACGAGCAGTACTTC,CASSLGQGSYEQYF
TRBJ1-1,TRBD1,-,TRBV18,TGTGCCAGCTCACCACGGGACAGGCGGAACACTGAAGCTTTCTTT,CASSPRDRRNTEAFF
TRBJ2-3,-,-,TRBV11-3,TGTGCCAGCAGCTTCTCCCGACAGGTGGATACGCAGTATTTT,CASSFSRQVDTQYF
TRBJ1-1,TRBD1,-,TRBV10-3,TGTGCCATCAGTGGACTCCGGGACAGGGATGGGGCCACTGAAGCTTTCTTT,CAISGLRDRDGATEAFF
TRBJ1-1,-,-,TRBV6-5,TGTGCCAGCATGGTTGGGGGAGCGAACACTGAAGCTTTCTTT,CASMVGGANTEAFF
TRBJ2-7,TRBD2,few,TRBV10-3,TGTGCCATCAGTGAGAGCGGGAGATGGTCCGAGCAGTACTTC,CAISESGRWSEQYF
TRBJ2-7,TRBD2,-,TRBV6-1,TGTGCCAGCAGTGCCGGACTAGCGGGGGCTTACGAGCAGTACTTC,CASSAGLAGAYEQYF
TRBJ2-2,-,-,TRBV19,TGTGCCAGTACGAGCGGACCGAACACCGGGGAGCTGTTTTTT,CASTSGPNTGELFF
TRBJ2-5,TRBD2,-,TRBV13,TGTGCCAGCAGCCCCCGAGCGGGAGTTCCGCAGACCCAGTACTTC,CASSPRAGVPQTQYF
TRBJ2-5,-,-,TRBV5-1,TGCGCCAGCAGCTTCCTACGGGGTGCAGGGGAAGAGACCCAGTACTTC,CASSFLRGAGEETQYF
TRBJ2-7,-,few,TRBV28,TGTGCCAGCAGAGAGGGCGGGCTTATTGTCGAGCAGTACTTC,CASREGGLIVEQYF
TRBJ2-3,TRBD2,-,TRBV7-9,TGTGCCAGCAGCCCGCTAGCGGGAGATACGCAGTATTTT,CASSPLAGDTQYF
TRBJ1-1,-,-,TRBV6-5,TGTGCCAGCAGTCGACAACCAGTAAACACTGAAGCTTTCTTT,CASSRQPVNTEAFF
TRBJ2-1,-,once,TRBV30,TGTGCCTGGACCCCCGGATACTACAATGAGCAGTTCTTC,CAWTPGYYNEQFF
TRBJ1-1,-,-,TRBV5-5,TGTGCCAGCAGTTGGATACGTCAGGGGAGGCTTGCTGAAGCTTTCTTT,CASSWIRQGRLAEAFF
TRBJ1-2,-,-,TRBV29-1,TGCAGCGTTGATGAGAACCGTGCCTATGGCTACACCTTC,CSVDENRAYGYTF
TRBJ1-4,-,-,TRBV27,TGTGCCAGCAGTTTAGAGCGCCGCGAAAAACTGTTTTTT,CASSLERREKLFF
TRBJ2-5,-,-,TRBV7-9,TGTGCCACATCCGGGGGACCAGGATTGGGGGAGACCCAGTACTTC,CATSGGPGLGETQYF
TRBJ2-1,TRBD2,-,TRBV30,TGTGCCTGGAGTGTCAGTCTAGCGGGACACAATGAGCAGTTCTTC,CAWSVSLAGHNEQFF
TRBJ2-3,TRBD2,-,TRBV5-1,TGCGCCAGCAGCGTCGCCGGGACTAGCGGGAGAGGAACAGATACGCAGTATTTT,CASSVAGTSGRGTDTQYF
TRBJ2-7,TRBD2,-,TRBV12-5,TGTGCTAGTGGTTTGGTAATGGGGGGGGAGCAGTACTTC,CASGLVMGGEQYF
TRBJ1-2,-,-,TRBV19,TGTGCCAGTAGCCGGACTCAAGTTTTTAACTATGGCTACACCTTC,CASSRTQVFNYGYTF
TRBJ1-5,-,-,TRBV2,TGTGCTAGCGGGCAACTCAATCAGCCCCAGCATTTT,CASGQLNQPQHF
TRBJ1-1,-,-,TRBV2,TGTGCCAGCAGTATCGGCAGTCAAGCTTTCTTT,CASSIGSQAFF
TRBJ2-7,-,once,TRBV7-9,TGTGCCAGCAGCTTATCGCCAGGGCCGGGGTCCTACGAGCAGTACTTC,CASSLSPGPGSYEQYF
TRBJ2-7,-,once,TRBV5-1,TGCGCCAGCAGCTCGGACTCCTCCTACGAGCAGTACTTC,CASSSDSSYEQYF
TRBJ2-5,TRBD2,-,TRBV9,TGTGCCAGCAGCGTAGGTATAGCGGGGGAAGAGACCCAGTACTTC,CASSVGIAGEETQYF
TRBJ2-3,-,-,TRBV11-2,TGTGCCAGCAGCTTAGGGTGGGATACGCAGTATTTT,CASSLGWDTQYF
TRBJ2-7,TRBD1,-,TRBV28,TGTGCCAGCAGTTTTGAGGGGACAGGGTCCTACGAGCAGTACTTC,CASSFEGTGSYEQYF
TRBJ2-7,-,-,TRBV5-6,TGTGCCAGCAGCTTTACCGGGGAGAGGTACGAGCAGTACTTC,CASSFTGERYEQYF
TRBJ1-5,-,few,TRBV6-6,TGTGCCAGCAGTTACTCAGGGAGCAATCAGCCCCAGCATTTT,CASSYSGSNQPQHF
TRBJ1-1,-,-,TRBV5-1,TGCGCCAGCAGCTTCGGCAGCGACACTGAAGCTTTCTTT,CASSFGSDTEAFF
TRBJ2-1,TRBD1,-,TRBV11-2,TGTGCCAGCAGCTCGTACCGGGACAGATTCTCCTACAATGAGCAGTTCTTC,CASSSYRDRFSYNEQFF
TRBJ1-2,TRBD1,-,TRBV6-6,TGTGCCAGCAGTTACTCAACAGGGGAAGGCACCTTC,CASSYSTGEGTF
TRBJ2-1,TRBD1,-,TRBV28,TGTGCCAGCAGACTCCCTGGACAGGGCTACTACAATGAGCAGTTCTTC,CASRLPGQGYYNEQFF
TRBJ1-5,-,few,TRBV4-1,TGCGCCAGCCTGCCCCAGCATTTT,CASLPQHF
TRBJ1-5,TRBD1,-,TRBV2,TGTGCCAGCAGTTCGACAGGGCGCAATCAGCCCCAGCATTTT,CASSSTGRNQPQHF
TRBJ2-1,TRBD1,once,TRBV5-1,TGCGCCAGCAGCTTCCAAATCGGGACAGATGAGCAGTTCTTC,CASSFQIGTDEQFF
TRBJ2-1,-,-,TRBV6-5,TGTGCCAGCAGCGGCCTTTGGGGGCCCTACAATGAGCAGTTCTTC,CASSGLWGPYNEQFF
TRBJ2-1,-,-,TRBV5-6,TGTGCCAGCAGCCTCCCCGTGGGGGGCGGAACCTTCAATGAGCAGTTCTTC,CASSLPVGGGTFNEQFF
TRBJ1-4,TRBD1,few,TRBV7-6,TGTGCCAGCAGCTTAGCTACCGGGACAGGGTTGGGACACGCAACTAATGAAAAACTGTTTTTT,CASSLATGTGLGHATNEKLFF
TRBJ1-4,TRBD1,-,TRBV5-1,TGCGCCAGCAGCCACGGGACAGCTAATGAAAAACTGTTTTTT,CASSHGTANEKLFF
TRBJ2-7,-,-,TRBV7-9,TGTGCCAGCAGCTTAGCGCGGGGTTCCAGGATCAACGAGCAGTACTTC,CASSLARGSRINEQYF
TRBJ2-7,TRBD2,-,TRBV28,TGTGCCAGCAGTTCTGGTAGCGGGAATGGTTGGGGAGAGCAGTACTTC,CASSSGSGNGWGEQYF
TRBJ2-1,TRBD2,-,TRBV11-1,TGTGCCAGCAGCCCCTTCCATTCGACTAGCGGTTACAATGAGCAGTTCTTC,CASSPFHSTSGYNEQFF
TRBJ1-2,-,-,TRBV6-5,TGTGCCAGCAGAAGCGGACGGTCCTATGGCTACACCTTC,CASRSGRSYGYTF
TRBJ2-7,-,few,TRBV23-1,TGCGCCAGCTTCACGGGCCCCTACGAGCAGTACTTC,CASFTGPYEQYF
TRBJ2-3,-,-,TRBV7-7,TGCAGCGTAGGTGAGGGGTTAAGCACAGATACGCAGTATTTT,CSVGEGLSTDTQYF